This T cell receptor beta chain was captured in a study of shared clonotypes between healthy human individuals. This CDR3 contains 15 residues. Looked up from germline, CDR1 is MNHEY and CDR2 is SVGAGI. V trimming: 6 bases; J trimming: 7 bases; junction bases outside the gene matches: 9. Selected positively for CCR7 and CD45RO-negative, naive CD8 cells excluded terminally differentiated effector memory CD45RA+ cells. Donors, without exception, were Caucasian adults residing in Nashville, Tennessee. Study-level results: Investigators collected only blood, and repertoires in tissues likely differ.

The assay was immunoSEQ multiplex PCR, and TCRdb's table has in-frame clones only and misses some. The data hold approximately 740,000 clones, with around 92% observed a single time. For this clone: The target antigen is unknown.

The receptor was isolated from a man aged 25 to 40 in good health. Sequencing used naive CD8+ T cells sorted from blood. The V and J genes are TRBV6-5 and TRBJ2-1; 10 bases agree with TRBD1. The CDR3 spells CASRLGTGAANEQFF. The CDR3 DNA follows: TGTGCCAGCAGGCTAGGGACAGGGGCGGCGAATGAGCAGTTCTTC.